One and the same sample provided the 8 T cell receptor beta chains below, sequenced in a study of Graves' ophthalmopathy and Graves' hyperthyroidism. Amplifying from RNA transcripts, the study obtained TCR beta CDR3 regions. Second-round multiplex PCR came after a first-round RT-PCR that employed HTBI primers. TCRdb reprocessed the multiplex PCR reads with MiXCR, giving one entry per CDR3 protein. The sample holds 220,000 or so distinct CDR3 sequences, around a fifth seen once. The sequenced sample was peripheral blood. The source of these receptors is a woman aged 50 to 65 with Graves' ophthalmopathy.

This CDR3 reads CASSLGRQTYGYTF. Here the CDR3 DNA reads TGTGCCAGCAGCTTAGGGAGGCAGACCTATGGCTACACCTTC. This rearrangement joins TRBV7-2 to TRBJ1-2, with D unclear. Trimming took 1 base from V and 4 from J, leaving 10 bases between them. The CDR3 is made up of 14 amino acids. Germline CDR1 and CDR2: SGHTA and FQGNSA.

Many counts were recorded for this clonotype. The chain couples TRBV7-2 to TRBJ2-5; D unresolved. Per germline, CDR1 SGHTA and CDR2 FQGNSA. Trimming left V 1 base short and J 9 bases short, with 9 bases between. The CDR3 spans 12 residues. The chain's CDR3 is CASSLVPGPQYF. The CDR3, as DNA: TGTGCCAGCAGCTTAGTGCCAGGACCCCAGTACTTC.

This clonotype occurred many times. V gene TRBV9 combines with J gene TRBJ1-6; 7 bases match TRBD1. This CDR3 spans 11 amino acids. CDR1 SGDLS and CDR2 YYNGEE come from the germline V gene. Trimming at V came to 4 bases and at J to 19 bases, leaving 8 bases not matched to a gene. CDR3 sequence: CASSPQTGIHF. The DNA for the CDR3 is TGTGCCAGCAGCCCTCAGACAGGGATTCACTTT. The whole variable domain, filled in from reference TRBV9 and TRBJ1-6, reads DSGVTQTPKHLITATGQRVTLRCSPRSGDLSVYWYQQSLDQGLQFLIQYYNGEERAKGNILERFSAQQFPDLHSELNLSSLELGDSALYFCASSPQTGIHFGNGTRLTVT.

The sample holds many counts of this clonotype. An end of the junction does not agree with germline; a read error may underlie this. This chain links TRBV2 with TRBJ1-1; D remains unclear. This CDR3 spans 13 amino acids. CDR1 and CDR2 (germline): SNHLY, FYNNEI. In DNA form, the CDR3 reads TGTGCCAGCAGCGAAGTACGGAGGACTGAAGCTTTCTTT. As protein: CASSEVRRTEAFF. Full variable domain (rest looked up from reference TRBV2 and TRBJ1-1): EPEVTQTPSHQVTQMGQEVILRCVPISNHLYFYWYRQILGQKVEFLVSFYNNEISEKSEIFDDQFSVERPDGSNFTLKIRSTKLEDSAMYFCASSEVRRTEAFFGQGTRLTVV.

This clonotype was seen many times. The J gene is TRBJ2-7, the V gene TRBV6-1; 7 bases align to TRBD1. J was trimmed by 4 bases and V by 6 bases; bases with no gene match: 6. Per the germline V gene, CDR1 is MNHNS and CDR2 is SASEGT. There are 13 residues in the CDR3. The CDR3 sequence is CASSPGQLYEQYF. CDR3 coding DNA: TGTGCCAGCAGCCCGGGACAGCTTTACGAGCAGTACTTC.

In this sample, this clonotype turned up many times. The rearrangement links TRBV14 to TRBJ1-5; D unclear. The CDR3 is made up of 13 amino acids. The V end was cut by 4 bases, the J end by 4 bases, with 8 bases between. The germline V gene has CDR1 SGHDN and CDR2 FVKESK. The CDR3 DNA sequence: TGTGCCAGCAGCCCCGGACTGAATCAGCCCCAGCATTTT. It yields the protein CASSPGLNQPQHF. Complete variable domain (other parts from reference TRBV14 and TRBJ1-5): EAGVTQFPSHSVIEKGQTVTLRCDPISGHDNLYWYRRVMGKEIKFLLHFVKESKQDESGMPNNRFLAERTGGTYSTLKVQPAELEDSGVYFCASSPGLNQPQHFGDGTRLSIL.

The V gene is TRBV28, the J gene TRBJ1-1, with TRBD1 identical over 8 bases. The CDR3 runs to 17 residues. Germline loops: CDR1 MDHEN, CDR2 SYDVKM. V lost 2 bases to trimming and J lost 4 bases; unmatched junction nucleotides: 12. CDR3 DNA: TGTGCCAGCAGTTTACTGAGGACAGGGAGGGTTGGCACTGAAGCTTTCTTT. Amino acids: CASSLLRTGRVGTEAFF. Full variable domain (missing parts from reference TRBV28 and TRBJ1-1): DVKVTQSSRYLVKRTGEKVFLECVQDMDHENMFWYRQDPGLGLRLIYFSYDVKMKEKGDIPEGYSVSREKKERFSLILESASTNQTSMYLCASSLLRTGRVGTEAFFGQGTRLTVV.

This clonotype was recorded at least ten times. J is TRBJ1-1 and V is TRBV6-2 or TRBV6-3, with D perhaps matching TRBD1 (6 bases). This CDR3 is built from 13 residues. CDR1 and CDR2 (germline): MNHEY, SVGEGT. The ends were cut back, 8 bases at V and 4 bases at J, with 14 bases in the middle. The CDR3 DNA is TGTGCCAGCGGAAAGGGGGTGCTCACTGAAGCTTTCTTT. Translated, it gives CASGKGVLTEAFF.